One and the same sample provided the 5 T cell receptor beta chains below, sequenced in a study of T-cell memory formation after mild COVID-19. Each CDR3 protein is one row after TCRdb ran MiXCR on the 5' RACE reads. The sample yields roughly 610,000 distinct CDR3 sequences, 17% seen once. Sequences were obtained from PBMCs or a T cell subset sorted from them (not recorded which). The source of these receptors is an adult woman who had mild COVID-19 (a few samples of this study predate the infection). Cell type and time point are not known.

The V call is TRBV24-1, the J call TRBJ2-1; 9 nucleotides match TRBD2. Germline trimming cut 4 bases from V and 8 bases from J; bases unmatched to any gene: 17. Per the germline V gene, CDR1 is KGHDR and CDR2 is SFDVKD. CDR3 length: 18 residues. The CDR3 here is CATSEPSEGAGGGDEQFF. CDR3 sequence (DNA): TGTGCCACCAGTGAGCCCTCCGAGGGAGCGGGGGGTGGGGATGAGCAGTTCTTC.

The genes are TRBV2 and TRBJ2-1; TRBD2 might be the D (6 bases). Trimming pared 3 bases from V and 5 bases from J, leaving 17 bases between. This CDR3 region has 16 residues. CDR1 SNHLY and CDR2 FYNNEI come from the germline V gene. In DNA form, the CDR3 reads TGTGCCAGCAGTGACCCAGCGGGCGCCAACAACAATGAGCAGTTCTTC. Its protein is CASSDPAGANNNEQFF. The variable domain in full, completed from reference TRBV2 and TRBJ2-1, reads EPEVTQTPSHQVTQMGQEVILRCVPISNHLYFYWYRQILGQKVEFLVSFYNNEISEKSEIFDDQFSVERPDGSNFTLKIRSTKLEDSAMYFCASSDPAGANNNEQFFGPGTRLTVL.

V and J are TRBV11-1 and TRBJ2-1; a possible D gene is TRBD2 (6 bases). Trimming shortened V by 0 bases and J by 4 bases, and 7 bases separated the two germline ends. The CDR3 is 14 residues long. Germline assignment: CDR1 SGHAT and CDR2 FQDESV (reference sequence). CDR3 sequence reads: CASSLAEGYNEQFF. CDR3 DNA sequence: TGTGCCAGCAGCTTAGCGGAGGGGTACAATGAGCAGTTCTTC.

The chain employs TRBV3-1 and TRBJ2-7, with 8 nucleotides matching TRBD1. The CDR3 has 14 residues. Losses at the gene ends were 4 bases for V and 5 bases for J; bases not matched to a gene: 7. CDR1 and CDR2 from the germline V gene are LGHDT and YNNKEL (reference sequence). CDR3 bases: TGTGCCAGCAGCCCCGCAGGGGGCATCGACGAGCAGTACTTC. Amino acids: CASSPAGGIDEQYF.

The chain combines TRBV5-4 with TRBJ2-2; D ambiguous. Germline V CDR1 and CDR2: SGHNT, YYREEE (reference sequence). The ends were cut back, 0 bases at V and 6 bases at J, with 12 bases in the middle. The CDR3 runs to 15 residues. CDR3 sequence reads: CASSLGGLQAGELFF. CDR3 coding DNA: TGTGCCAGCAGCTTGGGGGGTCTGCAGGCCGGGGAGCTGTTTTTT.